Below are 9 T cell receptor beta chains sequenced from a single sample in a study of regulatory T cells in long-lasting Graves disease. Documented time point: newly diagnosed GD, antithyroid drugs for less than 3 months. RNA from PBMCs was the source of the TCR library. The TCR beta library used iRepertoire HTBI primers with Arm-PCR amplification of CDR3. MiXCR, run by TCRdb on the multiplex PCR reads, gives a single entry per CDR3 protein. The sample records almost 450,000 distinct CDR3 sequences, roughly 17% being singletons. The data also belong to a second study, concerning T cells in Graves' hyperthyroidism and ophthalmopathy.

The sequenced sample was peripheral blood mononuclear cells (PBMCs), obtained at new diagnosis, from a patient treated with antithyroid drugs. The receptors derive from a woman aged 25-40 years with Graves disease.

In this sample, this clonotype turned up many times. This chain uses TRBV28 with TRBJ2-5; D remains ambiguous. CDR1 MDHEN and CDR2 SYDVKM come from the germline V gene. This CDR3 is built from 13 residues. V was pared by 3 bases and J by 2 bases, with 7 bases between. The CDR3 here is CASSFYGQETQYF. The CDR3 region has the DNA TGTGCCAGCAGTTTCTATGGGCAAGAGACCCAGTACTTC.

This clonotype was observed many times. The chain is built from TRBV3-1 and TRBJ2-2; a weak D match, TRBD2 (6 bases). CDR3 size: 11 residues. Per the germline V gene, CDR1 is LGHDT and CDR2 is YNNKEL (reference sequence). Trimming left V 11 bases short and J 5 bases short, with 9 bases between. CDR3 DNA: TGTGCCGCGGGGAGGACCGGGGAGCTGTTTTTT. It specifies CAAGRTGELFF.

This clonotype came up many times. The gene calls are TRBV5-1 and TRBJ1-1; D is unclear. Trimming pared 1 base from V and 3 bases from J, leaving 13 bases between. The CDR3 totals 15 residues. Germline V gene sequence: CDR1 SGHRS, CDR2 YFSETQ. CDR3 bases: TGCGCCAGCAGCTTGTATGGGATTAAGGACACTGAAGCTTTCTTT. Its protein is CASSLYGIKDTEAFF.

Many counts were recorded for this clonotype. In nucleotides, the CDR3 is TGCGCCAGCAGCTCACCCGGACTGGGCAATGAGCAGTTCTTC. Its protein is CASSSPGLGNEQFF. This chain links TRBV5-1 with TRBJ2-1, with D possibly TRBD2 on 5 matching bases. CDR3 length equals 14 residues. V was shortened by 3 bases and J by 6 bases, with 13 bases between the two germline ends. Germline CDR1 is SGHRS and CDR2 is YFSETQ. Using reference TRBV5-1 and TRBJ2-1 for the parts outside the CDR3, the full variable domain is KAGVTQTPRYLIKTRGQQVTLSCSPISGHRSVSWYQQTPGQGLQFLFEYFSETQRNKGNFPGRFSGRQFSNSRSEMNVSTLELGDSALYLCASSSPGLGNEQFFGPGTRLTVL.

This clonotype has just a few counts. The chain carries TRBV7-3 and TRBJ1-1; a weak D match, TRBD1 (5 bases). Deletions cut 11 bases from V and 5 bases from J, with 24 bases between. This CDR3 is 15 amino acids long. In germline, CDR1 is SGHTA, CDR2 FQGTGA. DNA for the CDR3: TGTGCCTCCTTTAAAAGTTGGGGGTCGGAAACTGAAGCTTTCTTT. Translating it yields CASFKSWGSETEAFF.

This clonotype was observed a handful of times. A junction end diverges from the germline sequence, so it may reflect a read error. CDR3 sequence: CASSRTVIEQFF. CDR3 bases: TGTGCTAGCAGCCGGACAGTAATTGAGCAGTTCTTC. The chain links TRBV7-7 to TRBJ2-1, with D possibly being TRBD1 (6 bases). This CDR3 contains 12 residues. CDR1 and CDR2 from the germline V gene are SSHAT and FNYEAQ (reference sequence).

The table lists this clonotype with many counts. The rearrangement uses TRBV24-1 and TRBJ2-1; D might be TRBD2 (6 bases). The CDR3 runs 17 residues. The germline V and J ends were trimmed by 3 bases and 0 bases, with 14 bases remaining between them. Germline V gene lookup returns CDR1 KGHDR and CDR2 SFDVKD. CDR3 sequence reads: CATSDRRGGSSYNEQFF. As DNA, the CDR3 is TGTGCCACCAGTGATCGGCGGGGCGGAAGCTCCTACAATGAGCAGTTCTTC.

This clonotype was recorded at least ten times. This chain joins TRBV20-1 and TRBJ2-7, with D possibly matching TRBD1 (5 bases). From germline, CDR1 is DFQATT and CDR2 SNEGSKA (reference sequence). CDR3 length: 15 amino acids. With 0 bases removed from V and 5 bases from J, the gap between germline ends came to 17 bases. CDR3 DNA sequence: TGCAGTGCTAGAGATAAGGCAGGGCCCATCCACGAGCAGTACTTC. It specifies CSARDKAGPIHEQYF.

This clonotype has a count of ten or more. The rearrangement links TRBV28 to TRBJ1-2; D not certain. The length of the CDR3 is 12 residues. Germline CDR1 and CDR2: MDHEN and SYDVKM. V gave up 6 bases and J gave up 5 bases, with 10 bases separating them. CDR3: CASSRSTYGYTF. CDR3 DNA: TGTGCCAGCAGCCGTTCGACGTATGGCTACACCTTC.